Listed below are T cell receptor beta chains from one sample, sequenced in a study of cytomegalovirus exposure and HLA in healthy donors. The protocol was immunoSEQ multiplex PCR, while the TCRdb copy is restricted to in-frame clones and leaves out a portion. Of 55,000 to 80,000 clones listed, around 78% are singletons. The sequenced sample consisted of PBMCs. The source is a man aged 40-55 years in good health and CMV-seronegative. CDR3s include the opening cysteine and the closing phenylalanine or tryptophan. A D gene is named only where the DNA matches it firmly. Clone sizes are given selectively: once, few, many, or a class where the clone is expanded.

j_gene: TRBJ1-3
abundance: -
v_gene: TRBV2
d_gene: -
CDR3nt: TGTGCCAGCCAAATTGAGAGGTCTGGAAACACCATATATTTT
CDR3aa: CASQIERSGNTIYF

j_gene: TRBJ2-7
abundance: -
v_gene: TRBV9
d_gene: TRBD1
CDR3nt: TGTGCCAGCAGCGTAGCTCAGGACAGGGCCTACGAGCAGTACTTC
CDR3aa: CASSVAQDRAYEQYF

j_gene: TRBJ1-1
abundance: -
v_gene: TRBV14
d_gene: -
CDR3nt: TGTGCCAGCAGCTGGGGGGTTAACACTGAAGCTTTCTTT
CDR3aa: CASSWGVNTEAFF

j_gene: TRBJ1-1
abundance: -
v_gene: TRBV19
d_gene: -
CDR3nt: TGTGCCAGTACCCTAGGTCGGGGGACTGAAGCTTTCTTT
CDR3aa: CASTLGRGTEAFF

j_gene: TRBJ2-7
abundance: once
v_gene: TRBV9
d_gene: TRBD1
CDR3nt: TGTGCCAGCAGCGAGAGCCCAGGGGGCGAGCAGTACTTC
CDR3aa: CASSESPGGEQYF

j_gene: TRBJ1-5
abundance: -
v_gene: TRBV12-5
d_gene: -
CDR3nt: TGTGCTAGTGGTTTGGGGGACTCCAGCAATCAGCCCCAGCATTTT
CDR3aa: CASGLGDSSNQPQHF

j_gene: TRBJ2-1
abundance: -
v_gene: TRBV6-1
d_gene: -
CDR3nt: TGTGCCAGCAGTGAAGGACTTTGGAGGGGCACGGGGGAGGATGAGCAGTTCTTC
CDR3aa: CASSEGLWRGTGEDEQFF

j_gene: TRBJ2-3
abundance: -
v_gene: TRBV7-3
d_gene: TRBD2
CDR3nt: TGTGCCAGCAGCTTGGGACTAGATGGCCGCACAGATACGCAGTATTTT
CDR3aa: CASSLGLDGRTDTQYF

j_gene: TRBJ2-7
abundance: -
v_gene: TRBV19
d_gene: -
CDR3nt: TGTGCCAGTAGTGGCAGGGACTACGAGCAGTACTTC
CDR3aa: CASSGRDYEQYF

j_gene: TRBJ2-5
abundance: -
v_gene: TRBV2
d_gene: -
CDR3nt: TGTGCCACTGTACCTTTTGGGAGGGAGACCCAGTACTTC
CDR3aa: CATVPFGRETQYF